This T cell receptor (beta chain) was found in a study of T cell responses to AZD1222 COVID-19 vaccine. Whole-study findings and limits: Reportedly, nearly half of unique spike TCRs recognized epitopes outside B.1.351/B.1.1.7 mutations. Rises in breadth and depth of Spike-specific TCRs came after two AZD1222 doses. Donor demographics were predominantly white British with a female majority; clonal diversity may be underestimated.

As for this clone: Its antigen is unidentified.

The repertoire was sequenced with immunoSEQ multiplex PCR; TCRdb's copy has only in-frame clones and lacks some. The repertoire includes 110,000 or so clones, approximately 92% of them detected once, and about 40% sits in the top ten. The sample in question was peripheral blood, obtained 28 days after the second AZD1222 dose. This TCR was sampled from an adult who received the AZD1222 COVID-19 vaccine.

The CDR3 DNA is TGTGCCAGCCTGACTAGCGGGAGGGCCAGTAACCACGAGCAGTACTTC. Its protein product is CASLTSGRASNHEQYF. The chain joins TRBV2 to TRBJ2-7, with 14 bases lining up with TRBD2. This CDR3 spans 16 amino acids. Germline V lookup: CDR1 SNHLY, CDR2 FYNNEI. V lost 8 bases to trimming and J lost 5 bases; unmatched junction nucleotides: 11.